Sequencing of this TCR beta chain was carried out in a study of blood T cells in healthy people across ages. A sample-barcoded 5' primer and a J-beta primer mix were used in a second PCR of roughly 7 to 11 cycles. Each CDR3 protein gets one entry after TCRdb re-called the 5' RACE reads with MiXCR. The sample carries 450,000 to 600,000 distinct CDR3 sequences, about 27% recorded once. This clonotype has a handful of counts. The CDR3 consists of 16 residues. V was trimmed by 0 bases and J by 0 bases, leaving 12 bases between them. A further study also used this sample, focusing on T cells of mothers and their children.

Sequenced material: blood. This chain joins TRBV12-3 or TRBV12-4 and TRBJ2-7; D is ambiguous. The receptor comes from a boy between 2 and 15 years old in good health. The CDR3 DNA reads TGTGCCAGCAGTTTAGCGTGGCGGTGGAGCTCCTACGAGCAGTACTTC. This codes for CASSLAWRWSSYEQYF.